One and the same sample provided the 32 T cell receptor beta chains below, sequenced in a study of T cells in Graves' hyperthyroidism and ophthalmopathy. It was RNA transcripts that yielded the amplified TCR beta CDR3 regions. During a first-round RT-PCR of the TCR CDR3, the HTBI primer set was used. TCRdb processed the multiplex PCR reads anew with MiXCR; each CDR3 protein has one entry. The sample has hundreds of thousands of distinct CDR3 sequences; 38% are singletons. Sequenced material: blood. These TCRs come from a man younger than 35 with Graves' hyperthyroidism.

As for this clonotype: This could be a read error, since a much larger clone is one nucleotide away. The gene calls are TRBV29-1 and TRBJ1-1; possibly TRBD1 for D (5 bases). The CDR3 consists of 14 residues. Germline V gene lookup returns CDR1 SQVTM and CDR2 ANQGSEA. The CDR3 loop reads CSAEDRPGTAPAFF. The CDR3 DNA sequence: TGCAGCGCTGAAGATCGGCCCGGGACCGCCCCGGCTTTCTTT.

V and J are TRBV5-1 and TRBJ2-7, with a tentative D call TRBD2 (5 bases). V was cut by 4 bases and J by 2 bases, with 19 bases left in between. From germline, CDR1 is SGHRS and CDR2 YFSETQ. This CDR3 region has 16 residues. The CDR3 protein is CASSPESADFPYEQYF. The CDR3 DNA reads as TGCGCCAGCAGCCCCGAGTCAGCGGATTTCCCCTACGAGCAGTACTTC.

This clonotype was found a few times. V and J are TRBV5-4 and TRBJ1-3, with unresolved D. Trimming took 0 bases from V and 4 from J, leaving 8 bases between them. The CDR3 spans 14 residues. The V gene's germline CDR1 is SGHNT and CDR2 YYREEE (reference sequence). CDR3 loop: CASSLDSRGNTIYF. In nucleotides, the CDR3 is TGTGCCAGCAGCTTGGACTCAAGAGGAAACACCATATATTTT.

This clonotype was seen many times. This chain links TRBV20-1 with TRBJ2-6, with unresolved D. V was trimmed by 1 base and J by 5 bases, leaving 0 bases between them. CDR1 and CDR2 from the germline V gene are DFQATT and SNEGSKA (reference sequence). The CDR3 length is 11 residues. For the CDR3, the DNA is TGCAGTGCTAGAGGGGCCAACGTCCTGACTTTC. Protein sequence: CSARGANVLTF.

The V and J genes are TRBV7-3 and TRBJ1-3; D uncertain. The CDR3 sequence is 15 residues long. V lost 4 bases and J 3 bases, leaving 13 bases between the germline ends. Per germline, CDR1 SGHTA and CDR2 FQGTGA. CDR3 nucleotides: TGTGCCAGCAGCTCGCTTCCGGGATATGGAAACACCATATATTTT. It is translated as CASSSLPGYGNTIYF.

The sample holds many counts of this clonotype. This chain connects TRBV20-1 to TRBJ2-2; 13 bases match TRBD2. J lost 3 bases, V lost 2 bases, and 15 bases had no gene match. This CDR3 is built from 20 residues. Germline CDR1 DFQATT, CDR2 SNEGSKA (reference sequence). In DNA form, the CDR3 reads TGCAGTGCTAGATCACATTCGAGACTAGCGGGAGGTCAAGACACCGGGGAGCTGTTTTTT. Translation gives CSARSHSRLAGGQDTGELFF.

As regards this clonotype: This may arise from a read error, as a much more abundant clone is one base away. The chain joins TRBV7-9 to TRBJ2-7; D call uncertain. Germline assignment: CDR1 SEHNR and CDR2 FQNEAQ (reference sequence). This CDR3 has 13 amino acids. Trimming stripped 6 bases from V and 5 bases from J, with 14 bases between. CDR3 region: CASSPDLAHEQYF. In nucleotides, the CDR3 is TGTGCCAGCAGTCCAGACTTAGCCCACGAGCAGTACTTC.

This chain uses TRBV6-2 or TRBV6-3 with TRBJ1-1; possibly TRBD1 for D (5 bases). V was pared by 8 bases and J by 3 bases, with 19 bases between. The V gene's germline CDR1 is MNHEY and CDR2 SVGEGT. CDR3 length: 15 residues. The CDR3 DNA reads TGTGCCAGCGCCCGGACACTAAGGACGGACACTGAAGCTTTCTTT. The encoded protein is CASARTLRTDTEAFF.

This clonotype was found a few times. The chain combines TRBV4-1 with TRBJ1-6; D not certain. The germline V gene encodes CDR1 MGHRA and CDR2 YSYEKL. This CDR3 is built from 15 residues. The V end lost 0 bases, the J end lost 6 bases, and 9 bases lay between the germline ends. The CDR3 DNA is TGCGCCAGCAGCCAAGACAGGCAGGCTAATTCACCCCTCCACTTT. Translated, it gives CASSQDRQANSPLHF.

In its sample, this clonotype was seen many times. The genes are TRBV7-8 and TRBJ1-4; D is uncertain. This CDR3 region has 15 residues. V was trimmed by 0 bases and J by 4 bases, leaving 9 bases between them. Germline CDR1 reads SGHVS; CDR2 reads FQNEAQ. The CDR3 is CASSLAEGHNEKLFF. In DNA, the CDR3 is TGTGCCAGCAGCTTAGCTGAGGGCCATAATGAAAAACTGTTTTTT. The variable domain in full, completed from reference TRBV7-8 and TRBJ1-4, reads GAGVSQSPRYKVAKRGQDVALRCDPISGHVSLFWYQQALGQGPEFLTYFQNEAQLDKSGLPSDRFFAERPEGSVSTLKIQRTQQEDSAVYLCASSLAEGHNEKLFFGSGTQLSVL.

V is TRBV6-5 and J is TRBJ1-6; TRBD1 might be the D (5 bases). Trimming cost V 2 bases and J 0 bases, with 5 bases left between them. The CDR3 runs 15 residues. CDR1 and CDR2 from the germline V gene are MNHEY and SVGAGI. The CDR3 region is CASSYDSSYNSPLHF. DNA of the CDR3: TGTGCCAGCAGTTACGACAGCTCCTATAATTCACCCCTCCACTTT.

The V and J genes are TRBV5-1 and TRBJ1-1, with D possibly TRBD1 on 5 matching bases. This CDR3 is 15 amino acids long. The germline gives CDR1 SGHRS, CDR2 YFSETQ. Trimming shortened V by 3 bases and J by 3 bases, and 15 bases separated the two germline ends. Here the CDR3 reads CASSWGSGGDTEAFF. The CDR3 DNA reads as TGCGCCAGCAGCTGGGGGTCGGGGGGAGACACTGAAGCTTTCTTT.

This clonotype was seen only once. A much larger clone is a single base away; this may be a read error. The chain combines TRBV5-6 with TRBJ1-6; D call uncertain. The length of the CDR3 is 13 residues. V was clipped by 0 bases and J by 17 bases, with 15 bases between them. The V gene's germline CDR1 is SGHDT and CDR2 YYEEEE. The CDR3, as DNA: TGTGCCAGCAGCTTGGACGGCGGAGCACGATTCCACTTT. Its translation is CASSLDGGARFHF.

This clonotype was picked up a small number of times. The CDR3 region has the DNA TGTGCCAGCAGCCCTGGGACTAGCGGAAAAACCTACGAGCAGTACTTC. Translation gives CASSPGTSGKTYEQYF. The J gene is TRBJ2-7, the V gene TRBV5-4; 11 nucleotides match TRBD2. The junction had 8 bases not matched to a gene; V was cut back by 4 bases and J by 2 bases. Germline CDR1 SGHNT, CDR2 YYREEE (reference sequence). The CDR3 is 16 amino acids.

This clonotype was seen ten or more times. This chain joins TRBV10-3 and TRBJ1-1; no reliable D call. Trimming removed 2 bases at V and 1 base at J, with 8 bases between. Germline CDR1 ENHRY, CDR2 SYGVKD. The CDR3 extends over 14 amino acids. The CDR3 DNA follows: TGTGCCATCAGTGAGGGAACTCAGAACACTGAAGCTTTCTTT. Its protein is CAISEGTQNTEAFF.

This clonotype has more than one count but fewer than ten. The CDR3: CASTETGTGYSPLHF. For the CDR3, the DNA is TGTGCCAGCACCGAGACCGGGACAGGTTATTCACCCCTCCACTTT. This sequence joins TRBV12-3 or TRBV12-4 and TRBJ1-6; 8 bases match TRBD1. V was pared by 7 bases and J by 8 bases, with 10 bases of the junction left unmatched. There are 15 residues in the CDR3.

V and J are TRBV7-2 and TRBJ2-2; D may be TRBD2 (5 bases). The ends were cut back, 5 bases at V and 0 bases at J, with 10 bases in the middle. This CDR3 is built from 15 residues. Germline lookup yields CDR1 SGHTA and CDR2 FQGNSA. Here the CDR3 reads CASSSGRANTGELFF. As DNA, the CDR3 is TGTGCCAGCAGCAGCGGACGGGCGAACACCGGGGAGCTGTTTTTT.

This clonotype was seen at least ten times. The gene calls are TRBV2 and TRBJ1-1, with D hard to call. This CDR3 spans 12 amino acids. Trimming stripped 3 bases from V and 5 bases from J, with 7 bases between. Germline V lookup: CDR1 SNHLY, CDR2 FYNNEI. CDR3 sequence (DNA): TGTGCCAGCAGTGACGAGGAGACTGAAGCTTTCTTT. Protein: CASSDEETEAFF.

This clonotype was counted at least ten times. The chain joins TRBV7-9 to TRBJ2-5, with 11 bases matching TRBD2. Germline lookup yields CDR1 SEHNR and CDR2 FQNEAQ (reference sequence). The CDR3 totals 13 residues. V trimming: 5 bases; J trimming: 7 bases; junction bases outside the gene matches: 3. Here the CDR3 DNA reads TGTGCCAGCAGCGATAGCGGGAGGGCGACCCAGTACTTC. Translated, it gives CASSDSGRATQYF.

This clonotype was counted many times. The chain carries TRBV20-1 and TRBJ1-1; 10 bases fit TRBD1. The germline CDR1 and CDR2 sequences are DFQATT and SNEGSKA (reference sequence). CDR3 size: 13 residues. Trimming removed 6 bases from V and 4 bases from J; junction bases left unmatched: 5. CDR3 protein: CSASRDRGTEAFF. The CDR3 bases are TGCAGTGCCAGCAGGGACAGGGGCACTGAAGCTTTCTTT.

The V and J genes are TRBV20-1 and TRBJ2-3, with 8 bases lining up with TRBD2. The CDR3 consists of 15 residues. Germline-derived CDR1 and CDR2 are DFQATT and SNEGSKA (reference sequence). The J segment lost 1 base and the V segment lost 3 bases, leaving 6 bases of the junction unmatched. Written as DNA, the CDR3 is TGCAGTGCTAGCTCTATGACTAGCGGCACAGATACGCAGTATTTT. Translating gives CSASSMTSGTDTQYF.

The sample holds many counts of this clonotype. The rearrangement joins TRBV7-8 to TRBJ2-5; D is uncertain. Germline V gene data show CDR1 as SGHVS and CDR2 as FQNEAQ. The CDR3 covers 12 residues. Between the trimmed V and J ends, which lost 4 bases and 5 bases, there was a span of 8 bases. CDR3 in DNA: TGTGCCAGCAGCTCCTCTAGGGAGACCCAGTACTTC. Translated, it gives CASSSSRETQYF. Combining the CDR3 with reference TRBV7-8 and TRBJ2-5 gives the whole variable domain GAGVSQSPRYKVAKRGQDVALRCDPISGHVSLFWYQQALGQGPEFLTYFQNEAQLDKSGLPSDRFFAERPEGSVSTLKIQRTQQEDSAVYLCASSSSRETQYFGPGTRLLVL.

The chain combines TRBV9 with TRBJ2-7; tentative D call: TRBD2 (7 bases). The germline CDR1 and CDR2 sequences are SGDLS and YYNGEE. The CDR3 is 14 residues long. V lost 4 bases and J 5 bases, leaving 16 bases between the germline ends. CDR3 residues: CASSQVGGGNEQYF. In DNA, the CDR3 is TGTGCCAGCAGCCAAGTGGGAGGGGGTAACGAGCAGTACTTC.

This sequence joins TRBV20-1 and TRBJ1-5; 7 bases align to TRBD1. The trim removed 3 bases at V and 0 bases at J, leaving 14 bases unmatched. Germline values: CDR1 DFQATT, CDR2 SNEGSKA (reference sequence). This CDR3 is built from 18 residues. CDR3 loop: CSARKTGPTHFSNQPQHF. The CDR3 DNA reads as TGCAGTGCTAGGAAGACAGGGCCTACCCATTTTAGCAATCAGCCCCAGCATTTT.

This rearrangement joins TRBV20-1 to TRBJ2-7; 8 bases map to TRBD2. The length of the CDR3 is 14 residues. The V gene end was trimmed by 7 bases and the J gene end by 4 bases; junction bases not matched to a gene: 12. Germline V gives CDR1 DFQATT, CDR2 SNEGSKA (reference sequence). The CDR3 here is CSVPAGGGLYEQYF. Written as DNA, the CDR3 is TGCAGTGTTCCCGCGGGGGGAGGATTATACGAGCAGTACTTC.

The chain is built from TRBV4-3 and TRBJ2-5; perhaps TRBD1 as D (6 bases). The CDR3 runs 13 residues. V lost 2 bases and J 5 bases, leaving 9 bases between the germline ends. Germline CDR1 reads LGHNA; CDR2 reads YSLEER. CDR3 residues: CASSQRDKETQYF. For the CDR3, the DNA is TGCGCCAGCAGCCAAAGGGACAAGGAGACCCAGTACTTC.

This clonotype was observed a few times. The J gene is TRBJ2-2, the V gene TRBV12-3 or TRBV12-4, with 9 bases aligning to TRBD2. The CDR3 totals 15 residues. Trimming took 6 bases from V and 3 from J; bases not matched to a gene: 5. The CDR3 loop reads CASSPGTSYTGELFF. In DNA, the CDR3 is TGTGCCAGCAGCCCCGGGACTAGCTACACCGGGGAGCTGTTTTTT.

The chain links TRBV7-2 to TRBJ1-6; 7 bases agree with TRBD1. CDR1 and CDR2 from the germline V gene are SGHTA and FQGNSA. CDR3 length equals 15 residues. V was clipped by 5 bases and J by 7 bases; unmatched bases: 8. The CDR3 reads CASSIWTGGNSPLHF. DNA for the CDR3: TGTGCCAGCAGCATCTGGACAGGTGGGAATTCACCCCTCCACTTT. The full variable domain, rest sourced from reference TRBV7-2 and TRBJ1-6, is GAGVSQSPSNKVTEKGKDVELRCDPISGHTALYWYRQSLGQGLEFLIYFQGNSAPDKSGLPSDRFSAERTGGSVSTLTIQRTQQEDSAVYLCASSIWTGGNSPLHFGNGTRLTVT.

This clonotype is a singleton in its sample. The CDR3 is CSATGTANTGEQYF. The CDR3 bases are TGCAGCGCTACCGGGACAGCGAACACCGGGGAGCAGTACTTC. The V and J genes are TRBV29-1 and TRBJ2-7; 7 nucleotides align to TRBD1. The J segment lost 7 bases and the V segment lost 7 bases, leaving 16 bases of the junction unmatched. The CDR3 loop spans 14 amino acids. Germline CDR1 is SQVTM and CDR2 is ANQGSEA.

There are a few counts of this clonotype. At one end the junction does not follow the germline gene, possibly because of a read error. V usage is TRBV4-1 and J usage is TRBJ1-5; perhaps TRBD1 as D (6 bases). CDR1 and CDR2 (germline): MGHRA, YSYEKL. There are 14 residues in the CDR3. CDR3 in DNA: TGTGCCAGCAGCCAGGGGCTGGCGGGTCAGCCCCAGCATTTT. It translates to CASSQGLAGQPQHF.

In the case of this clonotype: Possible read error: a much larger clone is one base away. This rearrangement joins TRBV7-8 to TRBJ2-7; a weak D match, TRBD2 (6 bases). In germline, CDR1 is SGHVS, CDR2 FQNEAQ. The CDR3 consists of 14 residues. V was cut by 7 bases and J by 1 base, with 14 bases left in between. Here the CDR3 reads CASTRTNASYEQYF. In DNA form, the CDR3 reads TGTGCCAGCACCCGGACTAACGCTTCCTACGAGCAGTACTTC.

This clonotype was recorded many times. The gene calls are TRBV29-1 and TRBJ1-1, with D perhaps TRBD1 (6 bases). This CDR3 contains 13 residues. Germline lookup yields CDR1 SQVTM and CDR2 ANQGSEA. Trimming took 7 bases from V and 1 from J, leaving 13 bases between them. The CDR3 nucleotides are TGCAGCGCCCGTGAAGGGGGGAACACTGAAGCTTTCTTT. Translated, it gives CSAREGGNTEAFF.